The clone carrying this T cell receptor beta chain was seen a few times. This sample is part of a study of T cell responses to AZD1222 COVID-19 vaccine. The CDR3 loop spans 15 amino acids. The V end lost 3 bases, the J end lost 4 bases, and 17 bases lay between the germline ends. The germline gives CDR1 SGHTS, CDR2 YDEGEE. The assay was immunoSEQ multiplex PCR, and TCRdb's table has in-frame clones only and misses some. The sample yields roughly 120,000 clones, 88% seen once. The chain couples TRBV5-8 to TRBJ2-7; possibly TRBD1 or TRBD2 for D (6 bases each). Here the sequenced sample was peripheral blood, taken 28 days after the second AZD1222 dose. This receptor was obtained from an adult who received the AZD1222 COVID-19 vaccine. This CDR3 is CASSSSGASLYEQYF. Written as DNA, the CDR3 is TGTGCCAGCAGCTCGTCGGGGGCGTCGTTATACGAGCAGTACTTC.